Listed below are T cell receptor beta chains from one sample, sequenced in a study of control samples from healthy donors and cancer patients. Here immunoSEQ multiplex PCR was the method, and the copy in TCRdb shows in-frame clones only, minus some. The sample includes 150,000 to 200,000 clones, 90% seen only once; the top ten take over 1.1%. The sample was blood. These receptors were obtained from a woman between 45 and 60 years old in good health. The conserved cysteine and the conserved F or W are not part of the CDR3 here. Expanded clones get a size class; other rows say once, few or many, or leave the size out.

J,size,V,CDR3
TRBJ2-1,NA,TRBV30,AWSEGGLYNEQF
TRBJ1-2,once,TRBV6-2/TRBV6-3,ASSDRGQDGYT
TRBJ1-6,NA,TRBV6-5,ASSYAHRGGPPLH
TRBJ2-2,NA,TRBV5-1,ASSLPGLAATGELF
TRBJ2-1,NA,TRBV11-2,ASSPRTSANEQF
TRBJ1-3,NA,TRBV5-4,ASSRQGASASGNTIY
TRBJ2-3,NA,TRBV5-6,ASSLFQNTQY
TRBJ2-3,NA,TRBV7-3,ASSLGTAQGTQY
TRBJ2-4,NA,TRBV5-1,ASSPGLAGGLRNIQY
TRBJ1-1,NA,TRBV6-2/TRBV6-3,ASSEDRAALNTEAF
TRBJ1-1,few,TRBV7-9,ASRQMNTEAF
TRBJ1-6,NA,TRBV30,AWSEGNSPLH
TRBJ2-7,once,TRBV6-2/TRBV6-3,ASSYSNRASYEQY
TRBJ2-7,NA,TRBV3-1/TRBV3-2,ASSQQGAYEQY
TRBJ1-5,NA,TRBV28,ASSAGTGGLFVNQPQH
TRBJ2-7,NA,TRBV30,ACSGSGYEQY
TRBJ2-2,NA,TRBV4-1,ASSQDSAYTGELF
TRBJ2-1,NA,TRBV28,ASRAGGGWDEQF
TRBJ1-4,NA,TRBV3-1/TRBV3-2,ASSQPTGVNEKLF
TRBJ1-2,NA,TRBV6-5,ASRTPGTGAYGYT
TRBJ2-3,NA,TRBV9,ASSEGLNVGTDTQY
TRBJ2-5,NA,TRBV4-3,ASSQDYQETQY